This T cell receptor (beta chain) comes out of a study of shared clonotypes between healthy human individuals. Trimming removed 3 bases from V and 1 base from J, with 19 bases in between. The CDR3 has 17 residues. Germline V gene lookup returns CDR1 SGHNT and CDR2 YYREEE (reference sequence). Naive CD8 cells comprised CD45RO-negative, CCR7-positively selected cells, excluding terminally differentiated effector memory CD45RA+ cells. The data were produced by immunoSEQ multiplex PCR, yet TCRdb's version contains in-frame clones alone and is incomplete. The sample contains just over 2,000,000 clones, roughly 94% of which appear only once.

The gene calls are TRBV5-4 and TRBJ2-5, with a weak D call TRBD2 (6 bases). Sample: naive CD8+ T cells sorted from blood. This clonotype was obtained from a man aged 18 to 29 in good health. The CDR3 loop reads CASSSIAVTTSQETQYF. The CDR3 region has the DNA TGTGCCAGCAGCTCCATAGCGGTTACAACGAGCCAAGAGACCCAGTACTTC.